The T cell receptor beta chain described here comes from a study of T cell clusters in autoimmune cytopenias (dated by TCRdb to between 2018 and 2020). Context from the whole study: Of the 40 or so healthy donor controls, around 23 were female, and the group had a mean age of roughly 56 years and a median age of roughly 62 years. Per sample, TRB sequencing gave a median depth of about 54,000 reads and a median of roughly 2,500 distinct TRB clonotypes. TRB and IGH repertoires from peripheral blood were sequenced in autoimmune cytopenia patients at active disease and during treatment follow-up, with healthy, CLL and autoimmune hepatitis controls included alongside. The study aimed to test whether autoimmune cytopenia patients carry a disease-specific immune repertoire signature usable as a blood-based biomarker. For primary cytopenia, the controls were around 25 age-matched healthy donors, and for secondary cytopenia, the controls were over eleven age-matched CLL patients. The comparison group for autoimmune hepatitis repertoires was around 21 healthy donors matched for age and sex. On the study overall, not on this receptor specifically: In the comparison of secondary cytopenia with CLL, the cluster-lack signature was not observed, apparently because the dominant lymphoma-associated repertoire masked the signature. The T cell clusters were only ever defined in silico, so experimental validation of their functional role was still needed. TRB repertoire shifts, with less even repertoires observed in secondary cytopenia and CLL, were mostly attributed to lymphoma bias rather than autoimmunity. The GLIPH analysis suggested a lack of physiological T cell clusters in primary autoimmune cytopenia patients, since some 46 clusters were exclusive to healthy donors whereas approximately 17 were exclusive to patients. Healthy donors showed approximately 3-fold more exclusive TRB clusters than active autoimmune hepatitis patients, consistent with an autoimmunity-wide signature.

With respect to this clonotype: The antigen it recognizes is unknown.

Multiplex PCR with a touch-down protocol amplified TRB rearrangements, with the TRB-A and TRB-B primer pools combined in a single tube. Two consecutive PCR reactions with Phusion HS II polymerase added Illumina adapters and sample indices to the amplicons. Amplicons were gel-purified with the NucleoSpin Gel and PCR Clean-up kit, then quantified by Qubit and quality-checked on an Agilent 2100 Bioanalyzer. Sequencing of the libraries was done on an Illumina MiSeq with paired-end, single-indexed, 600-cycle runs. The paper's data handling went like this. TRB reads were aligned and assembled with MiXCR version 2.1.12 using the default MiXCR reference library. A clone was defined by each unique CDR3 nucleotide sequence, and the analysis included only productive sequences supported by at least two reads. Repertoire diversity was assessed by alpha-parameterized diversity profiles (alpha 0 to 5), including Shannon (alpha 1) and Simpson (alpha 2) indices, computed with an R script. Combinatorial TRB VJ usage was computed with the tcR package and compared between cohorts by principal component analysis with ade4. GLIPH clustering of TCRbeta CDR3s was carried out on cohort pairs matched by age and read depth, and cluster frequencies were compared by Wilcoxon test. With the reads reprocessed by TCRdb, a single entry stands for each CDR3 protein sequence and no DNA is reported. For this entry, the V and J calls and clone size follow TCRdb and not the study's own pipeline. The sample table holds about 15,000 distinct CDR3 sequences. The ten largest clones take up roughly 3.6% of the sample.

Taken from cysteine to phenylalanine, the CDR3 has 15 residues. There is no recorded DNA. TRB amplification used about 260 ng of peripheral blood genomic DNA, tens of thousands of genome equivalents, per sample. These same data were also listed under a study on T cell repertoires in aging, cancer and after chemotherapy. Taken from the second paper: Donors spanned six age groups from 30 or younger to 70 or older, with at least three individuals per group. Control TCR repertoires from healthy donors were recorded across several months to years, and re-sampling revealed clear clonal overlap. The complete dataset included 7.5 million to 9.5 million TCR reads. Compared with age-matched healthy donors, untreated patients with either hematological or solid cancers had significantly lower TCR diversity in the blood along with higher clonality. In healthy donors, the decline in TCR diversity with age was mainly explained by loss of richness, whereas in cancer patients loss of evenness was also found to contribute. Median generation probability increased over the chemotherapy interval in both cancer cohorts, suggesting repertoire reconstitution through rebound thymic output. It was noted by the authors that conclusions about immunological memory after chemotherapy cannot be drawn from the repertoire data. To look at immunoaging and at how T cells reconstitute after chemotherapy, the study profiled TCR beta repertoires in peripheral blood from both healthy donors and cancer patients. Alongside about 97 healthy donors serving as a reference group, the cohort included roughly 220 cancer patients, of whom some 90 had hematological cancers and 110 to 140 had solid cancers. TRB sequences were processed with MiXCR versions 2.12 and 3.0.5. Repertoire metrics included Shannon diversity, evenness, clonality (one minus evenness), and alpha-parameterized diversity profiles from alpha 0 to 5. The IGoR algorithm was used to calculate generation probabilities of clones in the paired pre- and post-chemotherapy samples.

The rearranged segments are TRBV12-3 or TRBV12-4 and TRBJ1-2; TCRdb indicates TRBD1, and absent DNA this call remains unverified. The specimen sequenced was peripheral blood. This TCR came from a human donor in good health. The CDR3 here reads CASSLPGTARNGYTF.